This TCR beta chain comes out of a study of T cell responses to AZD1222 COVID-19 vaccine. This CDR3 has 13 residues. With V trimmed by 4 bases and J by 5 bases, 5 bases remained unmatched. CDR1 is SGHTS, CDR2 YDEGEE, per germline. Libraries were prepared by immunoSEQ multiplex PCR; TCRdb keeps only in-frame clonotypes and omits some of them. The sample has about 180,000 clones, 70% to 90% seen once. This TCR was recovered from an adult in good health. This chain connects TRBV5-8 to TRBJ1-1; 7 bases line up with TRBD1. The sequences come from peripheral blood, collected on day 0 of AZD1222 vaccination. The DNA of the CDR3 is TGTGCCAGCAGCATGGACAGGTTAACTGAAGCTTTCTTT. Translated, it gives CASSMDRLTEAFF.